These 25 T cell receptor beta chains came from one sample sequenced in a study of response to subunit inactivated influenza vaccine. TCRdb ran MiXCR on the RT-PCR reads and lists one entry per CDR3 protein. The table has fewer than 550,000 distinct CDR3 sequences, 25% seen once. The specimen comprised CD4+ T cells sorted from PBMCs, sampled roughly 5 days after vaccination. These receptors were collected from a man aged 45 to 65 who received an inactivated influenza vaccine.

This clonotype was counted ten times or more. CDR3 sequence (DNA): TGTGCCAGCAGTGATGGGACAGTAAGAGAGCAGTACTTC. Translation: CASSDGTVREQYF. The V gene is TRBV2, the J gene TRBJ2-7; 7 bases are a match to TRBD1. After removal of 3 bases from V and 7 bases from J, the junction contained 6 bases not matched to a gene. The germline V gene encodes CDR1 SNHLY and CDR2 FYNNEI. The CDR3 covers 13 residues.

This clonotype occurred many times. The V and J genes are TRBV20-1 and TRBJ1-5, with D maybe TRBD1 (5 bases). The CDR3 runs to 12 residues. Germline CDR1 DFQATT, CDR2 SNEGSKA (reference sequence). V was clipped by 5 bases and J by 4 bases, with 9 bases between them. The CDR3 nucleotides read TGCAGTGCTTTGGGGACGAATCAGCCCCAGCATTTT. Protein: CSALGTNQPQHF.

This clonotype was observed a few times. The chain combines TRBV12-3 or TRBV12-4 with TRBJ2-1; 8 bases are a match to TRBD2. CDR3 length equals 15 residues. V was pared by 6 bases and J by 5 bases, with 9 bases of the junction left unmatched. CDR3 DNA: TGTGCCAGCAGCCCGGGAGGGAGGCGCCACAATGAGCAGTTCTTC. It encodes CASSPGGRRHNEQFF.

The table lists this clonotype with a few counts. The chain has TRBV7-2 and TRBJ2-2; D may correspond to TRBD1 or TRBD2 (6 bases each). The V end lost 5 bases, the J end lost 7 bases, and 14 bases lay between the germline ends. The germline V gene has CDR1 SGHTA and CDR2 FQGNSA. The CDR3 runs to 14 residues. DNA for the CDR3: TGTGCCAGCAGCCTCTTAAAGGGGGGCGGGGAGCTGTTTTTT. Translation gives CASSLLKGGGELFF.

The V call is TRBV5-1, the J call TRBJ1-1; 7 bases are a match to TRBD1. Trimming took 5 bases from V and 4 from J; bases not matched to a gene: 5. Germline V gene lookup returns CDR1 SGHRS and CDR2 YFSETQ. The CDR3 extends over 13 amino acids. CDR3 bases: TGCGCCAGCAGGGACAGGCCGGGCACTGAAGCTTTCTTT. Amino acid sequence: CASRDRPGTEAFF. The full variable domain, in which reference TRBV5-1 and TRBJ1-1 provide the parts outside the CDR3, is KAGVTQTPRYLIKTRGQQVTLSCSPISGHRSVSWYQQTPGQGLQFLFEYFSETQRNKGNFPGRFSGRQFSNSRSEMNVSTLELGDSALYLCASRDRPGTEAFFGQGTRLTVV.

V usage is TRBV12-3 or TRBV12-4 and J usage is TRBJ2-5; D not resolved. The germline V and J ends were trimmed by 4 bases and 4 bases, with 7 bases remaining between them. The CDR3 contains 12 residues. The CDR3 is CASSSKGETQYF. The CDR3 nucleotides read TGTGCCAGCAGTTCGAAGGGAGAGACCCAGTACTTC.

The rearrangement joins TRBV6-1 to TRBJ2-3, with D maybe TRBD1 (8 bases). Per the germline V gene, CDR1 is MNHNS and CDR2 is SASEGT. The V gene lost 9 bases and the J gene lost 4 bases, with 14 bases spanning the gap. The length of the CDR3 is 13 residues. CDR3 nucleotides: TGTGCCAGTCAAACAGGGGGGGCAGATACGCAGTATTTT. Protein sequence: CASQTGGADTQYF.

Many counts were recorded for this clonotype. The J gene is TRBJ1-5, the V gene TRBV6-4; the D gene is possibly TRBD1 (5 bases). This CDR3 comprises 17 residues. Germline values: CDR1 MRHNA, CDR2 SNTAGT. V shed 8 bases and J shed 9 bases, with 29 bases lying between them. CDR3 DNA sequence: TGTGCCAGCCCAACCGAAGTGGATCCTCGAGGGGAAGGGCCCCAGCATTTT. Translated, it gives CASPTEVDPRGEGPQHF.

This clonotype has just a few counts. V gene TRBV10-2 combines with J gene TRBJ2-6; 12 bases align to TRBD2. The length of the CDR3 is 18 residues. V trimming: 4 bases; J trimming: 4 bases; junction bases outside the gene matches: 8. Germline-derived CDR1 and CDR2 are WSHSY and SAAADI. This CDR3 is CASSGTSGRPPGANVLTF. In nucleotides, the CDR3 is TGCGCCAGCAGTGGAACTAGCGGGAGGCCCCCGGGGGCCAACGTCCTGACTTTC.

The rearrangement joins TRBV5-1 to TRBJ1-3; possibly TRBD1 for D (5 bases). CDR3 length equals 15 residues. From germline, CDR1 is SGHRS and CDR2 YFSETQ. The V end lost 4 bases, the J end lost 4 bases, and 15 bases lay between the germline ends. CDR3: CASSRGGFTGNTIYF. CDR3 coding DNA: TGCGCCAGCAGCCGTGGGGGGTTTACGGGAAACACCATATATTTT.

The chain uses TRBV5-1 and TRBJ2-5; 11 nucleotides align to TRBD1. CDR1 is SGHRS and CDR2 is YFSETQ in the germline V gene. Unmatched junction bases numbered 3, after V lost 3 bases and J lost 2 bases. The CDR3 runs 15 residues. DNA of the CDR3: TGCGCCAGCAGCTCGGGGGACAGGGGGCAAGAGACCCAGTACTTC. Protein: CASSSGDRGQETQYF.

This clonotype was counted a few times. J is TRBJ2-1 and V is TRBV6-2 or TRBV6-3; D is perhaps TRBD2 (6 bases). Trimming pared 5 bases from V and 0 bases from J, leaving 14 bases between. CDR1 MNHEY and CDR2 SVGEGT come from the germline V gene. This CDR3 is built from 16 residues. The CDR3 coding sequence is TGTGCCAGCAGTCGTAGCGGAGCGAGCTCCTACAATGAGCAGTTCTTC. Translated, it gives CASSRSGASSYNEQFF.

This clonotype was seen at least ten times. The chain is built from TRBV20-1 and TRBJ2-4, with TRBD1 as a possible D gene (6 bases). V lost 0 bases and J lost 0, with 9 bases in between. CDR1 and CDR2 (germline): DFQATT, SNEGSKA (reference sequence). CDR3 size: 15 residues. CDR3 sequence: CSAREDSQAKNIQYF. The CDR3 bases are TGCAGTGCTAGAGAGGACAGTCAAGCCAAAAACATTCAGTACTTC.

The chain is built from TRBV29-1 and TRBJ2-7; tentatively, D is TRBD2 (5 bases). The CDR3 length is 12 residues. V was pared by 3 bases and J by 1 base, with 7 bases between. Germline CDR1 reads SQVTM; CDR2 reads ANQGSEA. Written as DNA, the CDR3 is TGCAGCGTTGACACGGGATCCTACGAGCAGTACTTC. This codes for CSVDTGSYEQYF.

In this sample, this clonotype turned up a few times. DNA for the CDR3: TGCAGTGCTAGCAAACTAGTAAAGCACAATGAGCAGTTCTTC. This gives the protein CSASKLVKHNEQFF. V gene TRBV20-1 combines with J gene TRBJ2-1; D possibly corresponds to TRBD2 (5 bases). The CDR3 has 14 residues. Germline V gives CDR1 DFQATT, CDR2 SNEGSKA (reference sequence). Trimming removed 3 bases from V and 5 bases from J, with 14 bases in between.

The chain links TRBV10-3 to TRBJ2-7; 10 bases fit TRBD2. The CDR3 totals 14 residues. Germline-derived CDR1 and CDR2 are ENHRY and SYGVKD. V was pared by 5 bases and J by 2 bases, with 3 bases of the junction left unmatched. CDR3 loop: CAISPGTSAYEQYF. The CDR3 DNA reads TGTGCCATCAGTCCCGGGACTAGCGCCTACGAGCAGTACTTC.

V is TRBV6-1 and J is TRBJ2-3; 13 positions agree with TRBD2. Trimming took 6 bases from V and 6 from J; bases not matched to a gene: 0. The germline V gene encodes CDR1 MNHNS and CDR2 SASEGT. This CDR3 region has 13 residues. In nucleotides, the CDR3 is TGTGCCAGCAGACTAGCGGGGGGGGATACGCAGTATTTT. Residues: CASRLAGGDTQYF.

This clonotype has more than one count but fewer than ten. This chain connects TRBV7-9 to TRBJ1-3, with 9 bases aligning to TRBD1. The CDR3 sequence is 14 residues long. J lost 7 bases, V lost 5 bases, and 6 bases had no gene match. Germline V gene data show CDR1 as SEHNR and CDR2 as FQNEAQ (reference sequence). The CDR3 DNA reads TGTGCCAGCAGCCAAACAGGGGGCACGAACACCATATATTTT. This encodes CASSQTGGTNTIYF. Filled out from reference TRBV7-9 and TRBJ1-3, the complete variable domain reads DTGVSQNPRHKITKRGQNVTFRCDPISEHNRLYWYRQTLGQGPEFLTYFQNEAQLEKSRLLSDRFSAERPKGSFSTLEIQRTEQGDSAMYLCASSQTGGTNTIYFGEGSWLTVV.

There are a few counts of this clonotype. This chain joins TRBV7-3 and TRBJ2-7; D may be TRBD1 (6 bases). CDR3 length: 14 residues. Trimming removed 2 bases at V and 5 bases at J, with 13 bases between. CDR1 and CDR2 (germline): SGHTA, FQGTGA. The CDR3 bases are TGTGCCAGCAGCTTAGACGGCAGGGGACACGAGCAGTACTTC. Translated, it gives CASSLDGRGHEQYF. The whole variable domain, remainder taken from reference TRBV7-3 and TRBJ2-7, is GAGVSQTPSNKVTEKGKYVELRCDPISGHTALYWYRQSLGQGPEFLIYFQGTGAADDSGLPNDRFFAVRPEGSVSTLKIQRTERGDSAVYLCASSLDGRGHEQYFGPGTRLTVT.

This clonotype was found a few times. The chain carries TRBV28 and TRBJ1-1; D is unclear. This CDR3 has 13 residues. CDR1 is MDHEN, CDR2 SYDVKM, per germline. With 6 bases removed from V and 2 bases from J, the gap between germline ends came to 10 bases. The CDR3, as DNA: TGTGCCAGCAGGCGTGACGGCAACACTGAAGCTTTCTTT. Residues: CASRRDGNTEAFF. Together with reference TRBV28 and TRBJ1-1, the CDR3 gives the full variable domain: DVKVTQSSRYLVKRTGEKVFLECVQDMDHENMFWYRQDPGLGLRLIYFSYDVKMKEKGDIPEGYSVSREKKERFSLILESASTNQTSMYLCASRRDGNTEAFFGQGTRLTVV.

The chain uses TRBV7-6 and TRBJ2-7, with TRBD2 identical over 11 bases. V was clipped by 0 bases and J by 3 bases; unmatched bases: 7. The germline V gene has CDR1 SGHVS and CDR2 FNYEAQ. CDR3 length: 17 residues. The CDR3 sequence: CASSLAGGTSGNYEQYF. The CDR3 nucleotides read TGTGCCAGCAGCTTAGCTGGAGGGACTAGCGGCAACTACGAGCAGTACTTC.

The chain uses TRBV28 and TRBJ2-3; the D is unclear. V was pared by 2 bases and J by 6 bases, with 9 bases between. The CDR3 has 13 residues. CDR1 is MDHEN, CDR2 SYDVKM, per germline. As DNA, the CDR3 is TGTGCCAGCAGTTTAATGTTTCCGGATACGCAGTATTTT. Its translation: CASSLMFPDTQYF.

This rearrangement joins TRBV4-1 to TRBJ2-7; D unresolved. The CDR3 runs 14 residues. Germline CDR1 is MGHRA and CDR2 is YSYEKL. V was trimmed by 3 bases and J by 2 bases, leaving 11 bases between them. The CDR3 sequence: CASSQSATAYEQYF. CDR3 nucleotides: TGCGCCAGCAGCCAGTCGGCGACCGCCTACGAGCAGTACTTC.

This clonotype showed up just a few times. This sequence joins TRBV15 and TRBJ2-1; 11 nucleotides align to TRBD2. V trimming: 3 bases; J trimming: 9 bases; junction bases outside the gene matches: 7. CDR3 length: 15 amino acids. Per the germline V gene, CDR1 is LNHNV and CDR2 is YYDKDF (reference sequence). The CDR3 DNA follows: TGTGCCACCAGCAGGACTAGCGGGAAGGTGGGTGAGCAGTTCTTC. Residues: CATSRTSGKVGEQFF.

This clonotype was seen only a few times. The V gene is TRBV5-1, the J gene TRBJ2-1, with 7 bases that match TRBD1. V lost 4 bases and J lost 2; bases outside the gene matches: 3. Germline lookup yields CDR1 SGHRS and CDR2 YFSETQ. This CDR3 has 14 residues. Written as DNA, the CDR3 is TGCGCCAGCAGCCAGGGGGACACCTACAATGAGCAGTTCTTC. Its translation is CASSQGDTYNEQFF. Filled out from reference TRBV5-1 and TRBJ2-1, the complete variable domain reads KAGVTQTPRYLIKTRGQQVTLSCSPISGHRSVSWYQQTPGQGLQFLFEYFSETQRNKGNFPGRFSGRQFSNSRSEMNVSTLELGDSALYLCASSQGDTYNEQFFGPGTRLTVL.